This T cell receptor (beta chain) stems from a study of radiotherapy plus CTLA-4 blockade in lung cancer. Assay used: immunoSEQ multiplex PCR; TCRdb lists only in-frame clones, some missing. The table lists about 86,000 clones, roughly 80% of them singletons. CDR1 is SGHAT, CDR2 FQNNGV, per germline. Trimming removed 6 bases from V and 11 bases from J, with 13 bases in between. CDR3 size: 11 residues. The source was peripheral blood, collected from a patient treated with radiotherapy plus ipilimumab. V usage is TRBV11-2 and J usage is TRBJ2-5; D perhaps matches TRBD2 (5 bases). The receptor was derived from a human donor with non-small cell lung cancer who had stable disease on radiotherapy plus ipilimumab. This CDR3 is CASSPRWEQYF. DNA of the CDR3: TGTGCCAGCAGTCCCCGCTGGGAGCAGTACTTC.